These 14 T cell receptor beta chains were sequenced from one sample in a study of cytomegalovirus exposure and HLA in healthy donors. The primer mix had 60 Vbeta and 13 Jbeta primers. Measured with immunoSEQ multiplex PCR; TCRdb has only the in-frame clones, and not every one. The sample lists about 150,000 clones, about 73% seen once, with 13% in the top ten. The sequencing sample was made of PBMCs. The origin of the receptors is a woman in her 50s in good health and CMV-seropositive.

V and J are TRBV19 and TRBJ2-7; D unresolved. Germline assignment: CDR1 LNHDA and CDR2 SQIVND (reference sequence). Trimming removed 1 base at V and 4 bases at J, with 8 bases between. CDR3 size: 13 residues. CDR3 sequence: CASSIAPLYEQYF. The CDR3, as DNA: TGTGCCAGTAGTATAGCCCCACTGTACGAGCAGTACTTC.

The rearrangement joins TRBV4-2 to TRBJ2-3; the D is unclear. V lost 4 bases and J 3 bases, leaving 11 bases between the germline ends. The CDR3 extends over 14 amino acids. Per the germline V gene, CDR1 is LGHNA and CDR2 is YNFKEQ. In DNA, the CDR3 is TGTGCCAGCAGCCCTACACGCGGTACAGATACGCAGTATTTT. It encodes CASSPTRGTDTQYF.

The V and J genes are TRBV5-4 and TRBJ2-7; the D is unclear. The CDR3 length is 14 residues. In germline, CDR1 is SGHNT, CDR2 YYREEE (reference sequence). Trimming cost V 1 base and J 2 bases, with 10 bases left between them. CDR3: CASSLSSVPYEQYF. The CDR3 DNA is TGTGCCAGCAGCTTGTCATCAGTCCCCTACGAGCAGTACTTC.

The rearrangement links TRBV2 to TRBJ2-7; D is uncertain. This CDR3 spans 12 amino acids. The germline CDR1 and CDR2 sequences are SNHLY and FYNNEI. V lost 1 base to trimming and J lost 3 bases, with 4 bases between them. CDR3 nucleotides: TGTGCCAGCAGTGAAGGTTACTACGAGCAGTACTTC. It specifies CASSEGYYEQYF.

This clone was observed once. The J gene is TRBJ2-7, the V gene TRBV5-4, with 10 positions matching TRBD2. Per germline, CDR1 SGHNT and CDR2 YYREEE (reference sequence). There are 16 residues in the CDR3. V shed 0 bases, J shed 7 bases, and the junction held 10 bases outside the gene matches. DNA for the CDR3: TGTGCCAGCAGCTTGGGGTCTAGCGGGGGCCTTCGGGAGCAGTACTTC. Translation: CASSLGSSGGLREQYF. Drawing the rest from reference TRBV5-4 and TRBJ2-7, the complete variable domain is ETGVTQSPTHLIKTRGQQVTLRCSSQSGHNTVSWYQQALGQGPQFIFQYYREEENGRGNFPPRFSGLQFPNYSSELNVNALELDDSALYLCASSLGSSGGLREQYFGPGTRLTVT.

The chain combines TRBV5-6 with TRBJ1-5; 10 bases agree with TRBD1. Germline lookup yields CDR1 SGHDT and CDR2 YYEEEE. The CDR3 is 14 amino acids. V lost 3 bases and J lost 6; bases outside the gene matches: 3. The CDR3 loop is CASSSGTGVQPQHF. In nucleotides, the CDR3 is TGTGCCAGCAGCTCCGGGACAGGGGTTCAGCCCCAGCATTTT.

The V and J genes are TRBV5-1 and TRBJ2-2, with D possibly matching TRBD1 (6 bases). The CDR3 is 17 amino acids. Trimming left V 3 bases short and J 0 bases short, with 15 bases between. Germline V CDR1 and CDR2: SGHRS, YFSETQ. The CDR3 DNA sequence: TGCGCCAGCAGCTCGGGACCGACAGGCTCGAACACCGGGGAGCTGTTTTTT. Encoded protein: CASSSGPTGSNTGELFF.

The chain recombines TRBV9 with TRBJ1-1, with D unresolved. Trimming pared 7 bases from V and 5 bases from J, leaving 15 bases between. Germline assignment: CDR1 SGDLS and CDR2 YYNGEE. This CDR3 is built from 13 residues. CDR3 in DNA: TGTGCCAGCTCCTACGGGGATGGGACTGAAGCTTTCTTT. This sequence encodes CASSYGDGTEAFF.

The chain carries TRBV5-6 and TRBJ1-6, with a tentative D call TRBD1 (5 bases). This CDR3 region has 14 residues. The V gene lost 6 bases and the J gene lost 7 bases, with 14 bases spanning the gap. Germline V gene lookup returns CDR1 SGHDT and CDR2 YYEEEE. The CDR3 sequence: CASKSTAINSPLHF. Written as DNA, the CDR3 is TGTGCCAGCAAATCGACAGCGATAAATTCACCCCTCCACTTT.

The chain employs TRBV30 and TRBJ1-2; TRBD1 matches 7 bases. Trimming removed 7 bases from V and 6 bases from J; junction bases left unmatched: 11. Germline V lookup: CDR1 GTSNPN, CDR2 SVGIG (reference sequence). The CDR3 runs to 13 residues. The CDR3: CASEGAPRDGYTF. CDR3 nucleotides: TGTGCCTCGGAGGGGGCGCCGAGAGATGGCTACACCTTC. The full variable domain, its missing parts supplied by reference TRBV30 and TRBJ1-2, is SQTIHQWPATLVQPVGSPLSLECTVEGTSNPNLYWYRQAAGRGLQLLFYSVGIGQISSEVPQNLSASRPQDRQFILSSKKLLLSDSGFYLCASEGAPRDGYTFGSGTRLTVV.

CDR3 coding DNA: TGTGCCAGCAGCCCGGGACAATCGAACACTGAAGCTTTCTTT. Translation: CASSPGQSNTEAFF. V is TRBV7-3 and J is TRBJ1-1; possible D gene TRBD1, 6 bases. This CDR3 comprises 14 residues. Germline assignment: CDR1 SGHTA and CDR2 FQGTGA. Trimming cost V 5 bases and J 1 base, with 11 bases left between them. The entire variable domain, with the rest obtained from reference TRBV7-3 and TRBJ1-1, is as follows: GAGVSQTPSNKVTEKGKYVELRCDPISGHTALYWYRQSLGQGPEFLIYFQGTGAADDSGLPNDRFFAVRPEGSVSTLKIQRTERGDSAVYLCASSPGQSNTEAFFGQGTRLTVV.

The rearrangement links TRBV15 to TRBJ2-5; 9 nucleotides match TRBD2. The CDR3 runs to 17 residues. Unmatched junction bases numbered 11, after V lost 1 base and J lost 5 bases. The germline gives CDR1 LNHNV, CDR2 YYDKDF (reference sequence). CDR3 residues: CATSRGGAGGPSETQYF. The CDR3 nucleotides are TGTGCCACCAGCAGAGGCGGAGCGGGGGGACCCTCGGAGACCCAGTACTTC.

V gene TRBV14 combines with J gene TRBJ1-4; 8 nucleotides agree with TRBD1. The germline V gene has CDR1 SGHDN and CDR2 FVKESK. V was clipped by 4 bases and J by 3 bases; unmatched bases: 1. There are 14 residues in the CDR3. The CDR3 DNA reads TGTGCCAGCAGCCCGGGACAGGCTAATGAAAAACTGTTTTTT. Its protein product is CASSPGQANEKLFF.

This clone appeared a single time. V usage is TRBV7-9 and J usage is TRBJ1-5; 7 positions agree with TRBD1. Germline-derived CDR1 and CDR2 are SEHNR and FQNEAQ (reference sequence). CDR3 length equals 14 residues. V lost 5 bases and J lost 4; bases outside the gene matches: 5. CDR3 nucleotide sequence: TGTGCCAGCAGCATGGGACAGCAAAATCAGCCCCAGCATTTT. Protein product: CASSMGQQNQPQHF.